Given below is one T cell receptor (beta chain) in context. Its binding antigen is unknown. The sample holds no much larger clone one base away, and base qualities are not on file. These data belong to a study of OX40 agonist ivuxolimab in advanced cancers. Turning to the overall study: The costimulatory receptor OX40 (CD134) was targeted by ivuxolimab, a fully human IgG2 agonistic monoclonal antibody. Intravenous ivuxolimab was administered to patients every 2 weeks at six dose levels: 0.01, 0.1, 0.3, 1.5, 3 and 10 mg/kg. Of the roughly 51 patients in dose escalation, some 20 had hepatocellular carcinoma, some 15 had melanoma, 9 had renal cell carcinoma and 9 had head and neck cancer. The dose-escalation cohort was almost 85% male with a mean age of about 58 years, ranging from about 23 to 85. Prior anti-PD-1, anti-PD-L1 or anti-CTLA-4 therapy was permitted, and checkpoint inhibitors had been received by 30% to 40% of dose-escalation patients. Partial responses were achieved by three dose-escalation patients, of whom one had hepatocellular carcinoma and two had cutaneous melanoma. Peripheral TCRbeta sequencing aimed to test whether ivuxolimab altered TCR sequence diversity and caused clonal T-cell expansion. The monotherapy dose-escalation portion (N of about 49 patients) of the phase I ivuxolimab trial is reported in the paper.

General findings and caveats noted by the study authors: In the 0.1-3.0 mg/kg groups, partial responders had among the lowest normalized peripheral clonal expansion, particularly in CD8+ T cells. Which antigens the clonally expanded peripheral T cells were specific for was not determined. At doses of 0.1 to 3.0 mg/kg, clonal expansion of both CD4+ and CD8+ T cells in blood was seen between baseline and week 6. After ivuxolimab, CD8+ T cells had more expanded clones than CD4+ T cells on average. Low levels of normalized T-cell clonal expansion were also seen in some nonresponding patients.

From the cysteine up to the phenylalanine, the CDR3 has a length of 15 residues. The DNA shown is the 45-base CDR3, in frame from base 1. From the germline V gene, CDR1 is MNHNS and CDR2 is SASEGT. V is pared back by 5 bases and J by 4 bases, with 18 bases lying between the germline termini. Patients with autoimmune disease history or receiving systemic immunosuppression were excluded from the trial. Peripheral blood for TCR sequencing was collected from all dose cohorts at baseline, on cycle 4 day 1, and on cycle 7 day 1. The samples were drawn from a first-in-human, open-label, multicenter phase I dose-escalation trial of ivuxolimab. Adults with locally advanced or metastatic head and neck squamous cell, hepatocellular, melanoma or renal cell carcinoma were enrolled in the trial. Before TCR sequencing, CD4+ T cells and CD8+ T cells from peripheral blood were sorted into separate populations. To sequence the TCRbeta CDR3 region, genomic DNA was isolated from the sorted cells. The immunoSEQ Assay was used for sequencing of TCRbeta CDR3 regions. TCRdb's version of the immuneACCESS table is confined to in-frame rearrangements and falls short of the full clone set. An unresolved V gene accounts for under half of the shortfall where checked; the remainder is of unknown origin. This sample is represented by around 65,000 clones; about nine tenths of them were singletons. Of the sample, about 0.3% is held by the ten largest clones.

The TCR sequence derives from an adult with an advanced solid tumor such as melanoma, head and neck, liver or kidney cancer. The sample here was CD4+ or CD8+ T cells sorted from blood, taken in a trial of the OX40 agonist ivuxolimab. The chain links TRBV6-1 with TRBJ2-7, and possibly TRBD1, on 5 matching bases. CDR3 loop: CASSNQRGGLYEQYF. The nucleotide sequence reads TGTGCCAGCAGTAACCAAAGGGGTGGTCTTTACGAGCAGTACTTC.